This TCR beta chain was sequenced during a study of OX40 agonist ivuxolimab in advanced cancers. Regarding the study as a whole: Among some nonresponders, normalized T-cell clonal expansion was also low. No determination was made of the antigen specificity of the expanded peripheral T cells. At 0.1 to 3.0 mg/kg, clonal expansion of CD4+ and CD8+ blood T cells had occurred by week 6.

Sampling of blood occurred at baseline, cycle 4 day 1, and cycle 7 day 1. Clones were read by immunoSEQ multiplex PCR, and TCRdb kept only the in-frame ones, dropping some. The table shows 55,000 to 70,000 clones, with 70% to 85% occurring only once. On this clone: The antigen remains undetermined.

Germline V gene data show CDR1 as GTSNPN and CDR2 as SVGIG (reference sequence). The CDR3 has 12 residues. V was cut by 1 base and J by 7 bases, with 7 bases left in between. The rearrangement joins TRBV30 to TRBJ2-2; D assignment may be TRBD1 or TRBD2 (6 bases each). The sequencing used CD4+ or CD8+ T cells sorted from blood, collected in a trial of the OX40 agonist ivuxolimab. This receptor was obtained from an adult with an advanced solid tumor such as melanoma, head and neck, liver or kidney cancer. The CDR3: CAWSEGGGELFF. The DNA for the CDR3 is TGTGCCTGGAGTGAGGGGGGCGGGGAGCTGTTTTTT.